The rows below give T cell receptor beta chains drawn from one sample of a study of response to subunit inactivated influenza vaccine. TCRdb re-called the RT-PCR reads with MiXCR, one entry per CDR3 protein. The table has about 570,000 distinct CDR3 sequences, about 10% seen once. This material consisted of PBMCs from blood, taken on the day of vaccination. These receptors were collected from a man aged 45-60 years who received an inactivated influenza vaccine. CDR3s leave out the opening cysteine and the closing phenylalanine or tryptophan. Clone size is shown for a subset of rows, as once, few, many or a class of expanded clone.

SARGASGSMYEQY	TRBJ2-7	.	TRBV20-1
ASSQATLDSAEQY	TRBJ2-7	few	TRBV4-3
ASSERYEYNEQF	TRBJ2-1	.	TRBV2
ASSQGLAGDEQF	TRBJ2-1	many	TRBV4-2
ATSDSGRFAGYT	TRBJ1-2	few	TRBV24-1
ASSFSIPGQGVYEQY	TRBJ2-7	.	TRBV6-5
SVARGGQRHEQY	TRBJ2-7	.	TRBV29-1
ASSQDLGWEYNEQF	TRBJ2-1	few	TRBV4-3
ASSMTSSTSYEQY	TRBJ2-7	.	TRBV7-3
ASSPQIYGYT	TRBJ1-2	few	TRBV28
AISVGTSGRNYNEQF	TRBJ2-1	.	TRBV10-3
ASSSVGNEQY	TRBJ2-7	few	TRBV6-5
ASSLGEKWYEQY	TRBJ2-7	few	TRBV7-6
ASSSGLAGGILQETQY	TRBJ2-5	.	TRBV7-7
SARTSGGQVEAF	TRBJ1-1	few	TRBV20-1
ASTDYRNISSYEQY	TRBJ2-7	few	TRBV28
ASSYTPRSPTYEQY	TRBJ2-7	many	TRBV7-8
SARDLIAGVDTQY	TRBJ2-3	.	TRBV20-1
AWSREKLF	TRBJ1-4	.	TRBV30
ASSSTYLAGGRTDTQY	TRBJ2-3	few	TRBV5-1
ASSLIEPSGYT	TRBJ1-2	few	TRBV28
ASSPQSGVTGELF	TRBJ2-2	many	TRBV5-1
ASSEGDTSYEQY	TRBJ2-7	.	TRBV9
SAKVGLGQETQY	TRBJ2-5	few	TRBV20-1
ASSITPGLAGANPYEQY	TRBJ2-7	.	TRBV3-1
ASSPRLSGVHNTGELF	TRBJ2-2	.	TRBV18
SARTTASYEQY	TRBJ2-7	few	TRBV20-1
SVEEAQGSEQY	TRBJ2-7	few	TRBV29-1
ATSRGDSNNYGYT	TRBJ1-2	.	TRBV15
ASSYSGGARTYNELF	TRBJ2-1	.	TRBV6-5
ASSLFQRETQY	TRBJ2-5	.	TRBV7-2
ASSRDPPGLAEYQETQY	TRBJ2-5	few	TRBV3-1
SARDRGLFGGAYEQY	TRBJ2-7	.	TRBV20-1
ASSSGLRDTQY	TRBJ2-3	few	TRBV11-2